This T cell receptor beta chain was sequenced during a study of beta chain features in type 1 diabetes. Across the whole study: Investigators examined some 100,000,000 sorted cells across all samples. Notes on the study in general: More deletions and fewer insertions at VDJ junctions were found in patients with type 1 diabetes.

V was cut by 6 bases and J by 8 bases, with 13 bases left in between. The CDR3 has 13 residues. Germline CDR1 SNHLY, CDR2 FYNNEI. This clone turned up a few times. The antigen remains undetermined. Expressed TCRB transcripts got sequenced, as all isolated RNA was reverse transcribed. TCRdb's copy holds only in-frame clones and misses some; the assay was immunoSEQ multiplex PCR. The sample lists about 300,000 clones; under 8.5% were seen once. The gene calls are TRBV2 and TRBJ1-4; D is possibly TRBD1 (5 bases). This receptor was taken from a woman between 18 and 30 years old in good health. The specimen sequenced was central memory CD4+ T cells from blood. In nucleotides, the CDR3 is TGTGCCAGCAGCCGGGACCGCGGAGAAAAACTGTTTTTT. This gives the protein CASSRDRGEKLFF.